What follows describes a single TCR beta chain. Germline V CDR1 and CDR2: SGDLS, YYNGEE. The V end was cut by 0 bases, the J end by 5 bases, with 17 bases between. There are 16 residues in the CDR3. This specimen comes from a study of blood T cell repertoires in COVID-19. Study context: Both acute and convalescent COVID-19 samples were obtained from the United States, Italy and Spain.

TCRdb's copy holds only in-frame clones and misses some; the assay was immunoSEQ multiplex PCR. The sample contains about 57,000 clones, about nine tenths of which appear only once. The Seattle site enrolled patients during active infection and followed them longitudinally. Sequenced input: peripheral blood. The V and J genes are TRBV9 and TRBJ2-5; the D gene is possibly TRBD2 (6 bases). This TCR came from a woman older than 75 with COVID-19, enrolled during active disease. The CDR3 nucleotides are TGTGCCAGCAGCGTAGCCGGCGGGGAGCTAGTGGAGACCCAGTACTTC. Its translation: CASSVAGGELVETQYF. Drawing the rest from reference TRBV9 and TRBJ2-5, the complete variable domain is DSGVTQTPKHLITATGQRVTLRCSPRSGDLSVYWYQQSLDQGLQFLIQYYNGEERAKGNILERFSAQQFPDLHSELNLSSLELGDSALYFCASSVAGGELVETQYFGPGTRLLVL.